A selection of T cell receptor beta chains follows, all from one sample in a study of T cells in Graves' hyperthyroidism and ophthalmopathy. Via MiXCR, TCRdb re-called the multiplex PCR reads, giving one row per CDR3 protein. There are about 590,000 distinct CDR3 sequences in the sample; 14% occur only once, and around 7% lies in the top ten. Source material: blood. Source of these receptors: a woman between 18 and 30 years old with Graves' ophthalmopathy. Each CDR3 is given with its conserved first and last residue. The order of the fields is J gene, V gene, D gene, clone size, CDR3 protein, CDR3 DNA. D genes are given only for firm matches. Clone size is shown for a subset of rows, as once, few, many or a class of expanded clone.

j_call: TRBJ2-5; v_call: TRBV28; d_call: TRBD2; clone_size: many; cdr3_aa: CASSSHKREYQETQYF; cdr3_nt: TGTGCCAGCAGTTCCCATAAGCGGGAGTACCAAGAGACCCAGTACTTC
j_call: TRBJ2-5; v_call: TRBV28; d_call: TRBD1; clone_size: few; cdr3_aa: CASSRPRTGLGEKTQYF; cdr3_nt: TGTGCCAGCAGTCGGCCCCGGACAGGGTTAGGAGAAAAGACCCAGTACTTC
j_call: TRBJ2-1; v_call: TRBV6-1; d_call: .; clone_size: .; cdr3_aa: CASRPSPGEEGYNEQFF; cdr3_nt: TGTGCCAGCAGACCTTCTCCGGGGGAGGAGGGTTACAATGAGCAGTTCTTC
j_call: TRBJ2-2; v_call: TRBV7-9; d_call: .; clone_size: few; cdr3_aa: CASSLSGSYTGELFF; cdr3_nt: TGTGCCAGCAGCTTATCAGGGTCCTACACCGGGGAGCTGTTTTTT
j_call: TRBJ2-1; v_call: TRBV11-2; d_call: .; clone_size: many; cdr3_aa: CASSQEVGGYNEQFF; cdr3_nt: TGTGCCAGCAGCCAAGAGGTTGGGGGCTACAATGAGCAGTTCTTC
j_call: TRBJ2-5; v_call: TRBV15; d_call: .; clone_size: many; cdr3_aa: CATSRTGETGDQYF; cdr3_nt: TGTGCCACCAGCAGGACCGGGGAGACGGGGGACCAGTACTTC
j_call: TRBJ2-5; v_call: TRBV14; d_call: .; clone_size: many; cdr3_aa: CASSQYAPQETQYF; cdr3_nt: TGTGCCAGCAGCCAATACGCCCCACAAGAGACCCAGTACTTC
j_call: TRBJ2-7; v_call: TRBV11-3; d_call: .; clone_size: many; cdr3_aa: CASSSNVSYEQYF; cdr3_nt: TGTGCCAGCAGCTCCAACGTCTCCTACGAGCAGTACTTC
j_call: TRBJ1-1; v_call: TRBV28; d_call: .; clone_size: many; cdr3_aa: CASGTMGGTEAFF; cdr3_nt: TGTGCCAGCGGAACAATGGGTGGAACTGAAGCTTTCTTT
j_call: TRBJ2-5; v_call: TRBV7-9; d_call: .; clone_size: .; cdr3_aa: CASRELVRFRAIGETQYF; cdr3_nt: TGTGCCAGCAGAGAGTTAGTCCGTTTCAGGGCAATCGGAGAGACCCAGTACTTC
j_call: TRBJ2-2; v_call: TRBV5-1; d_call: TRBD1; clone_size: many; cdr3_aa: CASGTAVANTGELFF; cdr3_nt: TGCGCCAGCGGGACAGCGGTTGCGAACACCGGGGAGCTGTTTTTT
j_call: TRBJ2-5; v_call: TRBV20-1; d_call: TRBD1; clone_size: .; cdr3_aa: CSARGQGARLETQYF; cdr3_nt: TGCAGTGCTAGAGGACAGGGGGCTAGATTAGAGACCCAGTACTTC
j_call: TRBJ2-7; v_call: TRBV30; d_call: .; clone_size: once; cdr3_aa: CAWMPLESYEQYF; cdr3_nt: TGTGCCTGGATGCCCCTTGAGTCCTACGAGCAGTACTTC
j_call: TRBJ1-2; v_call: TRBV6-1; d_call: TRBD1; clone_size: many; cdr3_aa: CASSRTTRDRGPNYGYTF; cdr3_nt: TGTGCCAGCAGTCGAACAACCCGGGACAGGGGGCCTAACTATGGCTACACCTTC
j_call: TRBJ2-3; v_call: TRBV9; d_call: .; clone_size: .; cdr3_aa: CASSAGQGDTQYF; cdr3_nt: TGTGCCAGCAGCGCGGGGCAGGGGGATACGCAGTATTTT
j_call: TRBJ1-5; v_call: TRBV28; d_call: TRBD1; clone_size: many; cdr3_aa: CASSNDRGKQPQHF; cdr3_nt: TGTGCCAGCAGCAACGACAGGGGGAAACAGCCCCAGCATTTT
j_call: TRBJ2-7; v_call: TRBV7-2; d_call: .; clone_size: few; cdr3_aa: CASSPLPGSSYEQYF; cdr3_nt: TGTGCCAGCAGCCCACTTCCCGGCAGCTCCTACGAGCAGTACTTC
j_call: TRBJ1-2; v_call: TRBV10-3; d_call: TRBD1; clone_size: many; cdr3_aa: CAIRRDREGNYGYTF; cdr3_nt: TGTGCCATCAGAAGGGACAGGGAGGGAAACTATGGCTACACCTTC
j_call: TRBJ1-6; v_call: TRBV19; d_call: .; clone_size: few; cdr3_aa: CASSIGQQINSPLHF; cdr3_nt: TGTGCCAGTAGTATAGGACAGCAGATAAATTCACCCCTCCACTTT
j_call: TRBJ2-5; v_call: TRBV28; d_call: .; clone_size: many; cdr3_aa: CASSLPGHYQETQYF; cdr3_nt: TGTGCCAGCAGTTTACCGGGACATTACCAAGAGACCCAGTACTTC
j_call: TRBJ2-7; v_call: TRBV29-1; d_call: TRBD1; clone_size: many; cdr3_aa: CSVVGQGSYEQYF; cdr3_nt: TGCAGCGTGGTCGGACAGGGATCCTACGAGCAGTACTTC
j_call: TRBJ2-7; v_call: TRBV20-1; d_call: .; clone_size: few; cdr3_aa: CSADGLSYEQYF; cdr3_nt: TGCAGTGCCGATGGTCTCTCCTACGAGCAGTACTTC
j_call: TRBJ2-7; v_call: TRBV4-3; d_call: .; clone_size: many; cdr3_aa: CASSQDRRGTGEQYF; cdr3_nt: TGCGCCAGCAGCCAAGATAGGAGGGGTACGGGGGAGCAGTACTTC
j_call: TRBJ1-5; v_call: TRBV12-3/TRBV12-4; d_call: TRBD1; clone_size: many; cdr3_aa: CASSLATGKQPQHF; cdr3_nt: TGTGCCAGCAGTTTGGCGACAGGGAAACAGCCCCAGCATTTT
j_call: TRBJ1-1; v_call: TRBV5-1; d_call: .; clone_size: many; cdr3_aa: CASSLGGAVLNTEAFF; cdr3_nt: TGCGCCAGCAGCTTGGGTGGGGCAGTTTTGAACACTGAAGCTTTCTTT
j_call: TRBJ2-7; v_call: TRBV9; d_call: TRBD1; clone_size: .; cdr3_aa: CASSVWDRGPYEQYF; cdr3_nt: TGTGCCAGCAGCGTATGGGACAGGGGGCCTTACGAGCAGTACTTC
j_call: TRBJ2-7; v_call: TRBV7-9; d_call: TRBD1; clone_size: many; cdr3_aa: CASSLRQGVSYEQYF; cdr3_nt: TGTGCCAGCAGCTTAAGACAGGGGGTCTCCTACGAGCAGTACTTC
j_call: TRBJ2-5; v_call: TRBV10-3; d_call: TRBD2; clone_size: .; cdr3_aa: CAIRTGTSEETQYF; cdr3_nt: TGTGCCATCAGGACCGGGACTAGCGAGGAGACCCAGTACTTC
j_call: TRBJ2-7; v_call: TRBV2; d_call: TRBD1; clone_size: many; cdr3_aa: CASSTGQGSYEQYF; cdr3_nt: TGTGCCAGCAGTACGGGACAGGGTAGCTACGAGCAGTACTTC
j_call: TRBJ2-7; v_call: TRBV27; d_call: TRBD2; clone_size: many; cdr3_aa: CASSLHSGLAASYEQYF; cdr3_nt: TGTGCCAGCAGTCTCCACTCGGGACTAGCGGCATCCTACGAGCAGTACTTC
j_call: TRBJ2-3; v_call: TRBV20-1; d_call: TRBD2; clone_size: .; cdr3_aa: CSAIIAGGPADTQYF; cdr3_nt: TGCAGTGCAATCATAGCGGGAGGGCCGGCAGATACGCAGTATTTT
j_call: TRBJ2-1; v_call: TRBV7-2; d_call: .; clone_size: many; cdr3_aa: CASSSRDESSYNEQFF; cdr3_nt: TGTGCCAGCAGCTCTAGGGACGAAAGCTCCTACAATGAGCAGTTCTTC
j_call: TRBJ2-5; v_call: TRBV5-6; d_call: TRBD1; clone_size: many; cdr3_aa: CASSTGQIQETQYF; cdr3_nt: TGTGCCAGCAGCACGGGACAGATCCAAGAGACCCAGTACTTC
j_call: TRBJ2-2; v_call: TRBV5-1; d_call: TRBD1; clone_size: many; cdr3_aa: CASSPRQGRTGELFF; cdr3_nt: TGCGCCAGCAGCCCCCGACAGGGTCGGACCGGGGAGCTGTTTTTT
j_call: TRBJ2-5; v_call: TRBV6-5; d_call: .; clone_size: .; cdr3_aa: CASSYWDMGRETQYF; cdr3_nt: TGTGCCAGCAGTTACTGGGACATGGGTAGAGAGACCCAGTACTTC
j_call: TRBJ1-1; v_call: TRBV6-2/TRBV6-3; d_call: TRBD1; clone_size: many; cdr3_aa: CASRDTGTGLTEAFF; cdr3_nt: TGTGCCAGCAGAGATACCGGGACAGGGCTTACTGAAGCTTTCTTT
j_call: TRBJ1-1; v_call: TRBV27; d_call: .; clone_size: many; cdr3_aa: CASSWGPSLGTEAFF; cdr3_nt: TGTGCCAGCAGTTGGGGACCGTCTTTGGGCACTGAAGCTTTCTTT
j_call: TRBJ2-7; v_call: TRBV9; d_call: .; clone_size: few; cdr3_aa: CASSVGREASYEQYF; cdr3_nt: TGTGCCAGCAGCGTAGGGAGGGAGGCTTCCTACGAGCAGTACTTC
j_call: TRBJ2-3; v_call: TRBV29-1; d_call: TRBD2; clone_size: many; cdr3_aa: CSAGSGRADLSTQYF; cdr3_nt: TGCAGCGCCGGTAGCGGGAGGGCCGATCTTTCAACGCAGTATTTT
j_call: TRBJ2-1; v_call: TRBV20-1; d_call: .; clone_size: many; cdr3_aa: CSAPGWERTEQFF; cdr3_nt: TGCAGTGCCCCCGGGTGGGAGCGGACTGAGCAGTTCTTC
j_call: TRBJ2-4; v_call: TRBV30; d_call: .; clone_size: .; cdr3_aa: CAWARGTAKNIQYF; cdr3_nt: TGTGCCTGGGCTCGGGGTACAGCCAAAAACATTCAGTACTTC
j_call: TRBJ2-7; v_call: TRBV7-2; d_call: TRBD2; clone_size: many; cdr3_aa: CASSLFKAGAYEQYF; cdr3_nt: TGTGCCAGCAGCTTGTTTAAAGCGGGAGCCTACGAGCAGTACTTC
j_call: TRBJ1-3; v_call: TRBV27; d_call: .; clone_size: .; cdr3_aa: CASSPGYAGNTIYF; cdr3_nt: TGTGCCAGCAGTCCAGGGTACGCTGGAAACACCATATATTTT
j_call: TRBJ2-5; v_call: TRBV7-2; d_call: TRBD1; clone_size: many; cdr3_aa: CASGLQGAGRETQYF; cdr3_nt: TGTGCCAGCGGGTTACAGGGGGCTGGTCGGGAGACCCAGTACTTC
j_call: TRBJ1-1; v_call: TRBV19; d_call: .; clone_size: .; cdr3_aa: CASRITGMNTEAFF; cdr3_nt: TGTGCCAGTAGGATCACAGGTATGAACACTGAAGCTTTCTTT
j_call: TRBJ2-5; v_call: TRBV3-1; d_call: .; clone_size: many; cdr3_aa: CASSQSTQYQETQYF; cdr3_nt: TGTGCCAGCAGCCAATCGACGCAGTACCAAGAGACCCAGTACTTC
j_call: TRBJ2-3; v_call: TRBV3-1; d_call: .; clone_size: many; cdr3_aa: CASSQGSDFTDTQYF; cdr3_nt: TGTGCCAGCAGCCAAGGATCGGACTTCACAGATACGCAGTATTTT
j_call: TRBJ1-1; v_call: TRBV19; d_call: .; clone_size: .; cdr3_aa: CASSWGEIRDTEAFF; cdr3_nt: TGTGCCAGTAGTTGGGGGGAGATTAGGGACACTGAAGCTTTCTTT
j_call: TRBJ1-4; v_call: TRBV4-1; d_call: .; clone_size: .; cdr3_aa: CASSQAPGLDNEKLFF; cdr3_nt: TGCGCCAGCAGCCAAGCCCCGGGACTGGATAATGAAAAACTGTTTTTT
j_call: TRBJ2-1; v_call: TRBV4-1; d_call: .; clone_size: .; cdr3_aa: CASSQASASSNEQFF; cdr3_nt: TGCGCCAGCAGCCAAGCCTCGGCTAGCAGTAATGAGCAGTTCTTC
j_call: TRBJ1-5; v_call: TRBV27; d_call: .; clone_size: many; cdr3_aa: CASSPQPSGTLSFSNQPQHF; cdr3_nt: TGTGCCAGCAGTCCACAACCGTCCGGGACTCTATCGTTCAGCAATCAGCCCCAGCATTTT
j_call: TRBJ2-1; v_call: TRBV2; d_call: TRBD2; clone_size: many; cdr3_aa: CASSGREAHKSYNEQFF; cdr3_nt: TGTGCCAGCAGTGGACGGGAGGCCCACAAGTCCTACAATGAGCAGTTCTTC
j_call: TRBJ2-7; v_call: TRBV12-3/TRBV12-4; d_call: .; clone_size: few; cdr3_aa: CASSLGMTEKYF; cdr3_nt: TGTGCCAGCAGTTTAGGTATGACAGAGAAGTACTTC
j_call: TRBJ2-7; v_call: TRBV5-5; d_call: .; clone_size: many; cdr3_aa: CASSWGSRYEQYF; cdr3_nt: TGTGCCAGCAGCTGGGGGAGCAGGTACGAGCAGTACTTC
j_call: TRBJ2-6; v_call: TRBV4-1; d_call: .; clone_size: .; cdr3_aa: CASSRSGGRTGANVLTF; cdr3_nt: TGCGCCAGCAGCCGCTCCGGGGGGCGGACTGGGGCCAACGTCCTGACTTTC
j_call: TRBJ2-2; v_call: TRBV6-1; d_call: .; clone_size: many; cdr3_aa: CASRLSGGITGELFF; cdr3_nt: TGTGCCAGCCGTCTTTCGGGCGGGATAACCGGGGAGCTGTTTTTT
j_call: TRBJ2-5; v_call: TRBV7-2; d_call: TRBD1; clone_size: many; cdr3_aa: CASSLAATGVGTETQYF; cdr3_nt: TGTGCCAGCAGCTTGGCGGCCACAGGGGTTGGGACAGAGACCCAGTACTTC
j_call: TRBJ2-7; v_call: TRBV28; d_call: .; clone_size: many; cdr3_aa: CASSLFPSDDYEQYF; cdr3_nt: TGTGCCAGCAGTTTATTTCCTAGCGATGACTACGAGCAGTACTTC
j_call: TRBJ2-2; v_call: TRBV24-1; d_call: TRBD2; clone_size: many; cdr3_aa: CATSSWASGESNTGELFF; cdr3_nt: TGTGCCACCAGTTCCTGGGCTAGCGGGGAGTCGAACACCGGGGAGCTGTTTTTT